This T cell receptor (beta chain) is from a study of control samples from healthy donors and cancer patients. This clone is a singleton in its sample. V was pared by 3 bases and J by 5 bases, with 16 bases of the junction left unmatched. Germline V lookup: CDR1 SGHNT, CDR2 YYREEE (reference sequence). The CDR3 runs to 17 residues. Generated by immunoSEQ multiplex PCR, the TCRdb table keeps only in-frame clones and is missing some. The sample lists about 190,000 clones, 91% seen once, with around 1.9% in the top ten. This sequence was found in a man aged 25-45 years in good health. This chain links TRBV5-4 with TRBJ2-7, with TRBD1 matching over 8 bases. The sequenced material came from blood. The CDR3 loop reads CASSSRVPGQGAHEQYF. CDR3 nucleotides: TGTGCCAGCAGCTCCCGTGTCCCCGGCCAGGGGGCCCACGAGCAGTACTTC.